This T cell receptor (beta chain) appears in the sequencing data of a study of glioma-infiltrating T cells after dendritic cell vaccination. The ends were cut back, 4 bases at V and 3 bases at J, with 10 bases in the middle. The CDR3 covers 13 residues. CDR1 and CDR2 (germline): SGDLS, YYNGEE. Up to 2 ug genomic DNA was used for TCRB CDR3 amplification. Here immunoSEQ multiplex PCR was the method, and the copy in TCRdb shows in-frame clones only, minus some. Here the sample spans approximately 90,000 clones, more than 75% being singletons. This chain links TRBV9 with TRBJ1-1; TRBD1 is a possible D gene (6 bases). Sample: blood, taken before dendritic cell vaccination. The clonotype comes from a human donor with glioblastoma. This CDR3 is CASSLGGHTEAFF. As DNA, the CDR3 is TGTGCCAGCAGCCTTGGGGGCCACACTGAAGCTTTCTTT.